This T cell receptor beta chain originates from a study of T cell responses to AZD1222 COVID-19 vaccine. The method was immunoSEQ multiplex PCR; TCRdb's version includes in-frame clones alone and lacks a portion of them. The sample lists approximately 150,000 clones; 70% to 90% were seen once. The CDR3 has 14 amino acids. Germline V lookup: CDR1 MNHEY, CDR2 SVGAGI. V lost 6 bases and J 6 bases, leaving 12 bases between the germline ends. The rearrangement links TRBV6-5 to TRBJ1-6; the D gene is possibly TRBD1 (6 bases). This TCR derives from an adult who received the AZD1222 COVID-19 vaccine. Sequencing was performed on peripheral blood, taken 28 days after the second AZD1222 dose. CDR3 in amino acids: CASSVDRSNSPLHF. As DNA, the CDR3 is TGTGCCAGCAGCGTTGACAGGAGTAATTCACCCCTCCACTTT.